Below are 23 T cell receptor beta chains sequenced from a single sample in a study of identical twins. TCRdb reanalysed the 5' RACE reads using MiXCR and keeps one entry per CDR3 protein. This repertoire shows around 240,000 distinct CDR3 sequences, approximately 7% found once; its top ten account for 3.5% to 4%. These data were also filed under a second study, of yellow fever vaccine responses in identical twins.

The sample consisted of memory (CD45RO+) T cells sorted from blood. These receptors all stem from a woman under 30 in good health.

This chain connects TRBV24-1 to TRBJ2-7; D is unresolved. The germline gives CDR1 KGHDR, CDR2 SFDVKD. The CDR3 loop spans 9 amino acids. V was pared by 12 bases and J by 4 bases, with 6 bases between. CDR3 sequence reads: CAVRYEQYV. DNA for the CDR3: TGTGCCGTACGATACGAGCAGTACGTC.

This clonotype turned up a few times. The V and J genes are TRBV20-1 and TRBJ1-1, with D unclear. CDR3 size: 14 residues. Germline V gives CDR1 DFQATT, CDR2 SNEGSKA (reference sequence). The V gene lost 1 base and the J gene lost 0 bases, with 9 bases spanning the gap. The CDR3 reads CSARAGRLNTEAFF. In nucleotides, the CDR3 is TGCAGTGCTAGAGCCGGACGGTTGAACACTGAAGCTTTCTTT.

The CDR3 protein is CSVGGVTGVAFF. The CDR3 DNA reads as TGCAGCGTTGGGGGCGTAACGGGGGTAGCTTTCTTT. The chain employs TRBV29-1 and TRBJ1-1; D is possibly TRBD1 (5 bases). Trimming stripped 4 bases from V and 10 bases from J, with 16 bases between. The CDR3 covers 12 residues. Germline-derived CDR1 and CDR2 are SQVTM and ANQGSEA.

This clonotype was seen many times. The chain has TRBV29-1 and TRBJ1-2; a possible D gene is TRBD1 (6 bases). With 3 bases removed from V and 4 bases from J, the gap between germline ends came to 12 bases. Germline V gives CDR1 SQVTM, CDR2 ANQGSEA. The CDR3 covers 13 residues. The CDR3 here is CSVDTGTSYGYTF. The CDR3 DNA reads TGCAGCGTTGATACAGGGACTTCCTATGGCTACACCTTC.

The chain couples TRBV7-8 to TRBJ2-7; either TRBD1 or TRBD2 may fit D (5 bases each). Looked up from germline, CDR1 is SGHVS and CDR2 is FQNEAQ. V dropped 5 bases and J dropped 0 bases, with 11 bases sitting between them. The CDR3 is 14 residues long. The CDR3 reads CASSPRGDSYEQYV. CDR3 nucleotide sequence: TGTGCCAGCAGCCCCAGAGGGGACTCCTACGAGCAGTACGTC.

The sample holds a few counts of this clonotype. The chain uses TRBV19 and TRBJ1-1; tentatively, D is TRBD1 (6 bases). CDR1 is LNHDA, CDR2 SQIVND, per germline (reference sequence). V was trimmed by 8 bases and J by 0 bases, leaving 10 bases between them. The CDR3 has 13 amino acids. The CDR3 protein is CASVYRVNTEAFF. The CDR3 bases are TGTGCCAGTGTGTACAGGGTGAACACTGAAGCTTTCTTT. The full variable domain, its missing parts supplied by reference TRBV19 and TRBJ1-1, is DGGITQSPKYLFRKEGQNVTLSCEQNLNHDAMYWYRQDPGQGLRLIYYSQIVNDFQKGDIAEGYSVSREKKESFPLTVTSAQKNPTAFYLCASVYRVNTEAFFGQGTRLTVV.

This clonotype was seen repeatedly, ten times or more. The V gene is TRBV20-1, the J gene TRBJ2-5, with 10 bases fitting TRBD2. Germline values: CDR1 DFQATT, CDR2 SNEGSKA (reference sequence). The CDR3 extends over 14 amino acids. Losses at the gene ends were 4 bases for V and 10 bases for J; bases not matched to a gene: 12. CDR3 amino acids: CSAKSSGSTPNQYF. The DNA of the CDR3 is TGCAGTGCTAAATCTAGCGGGAGCACACCAAACCAGTACTTC.

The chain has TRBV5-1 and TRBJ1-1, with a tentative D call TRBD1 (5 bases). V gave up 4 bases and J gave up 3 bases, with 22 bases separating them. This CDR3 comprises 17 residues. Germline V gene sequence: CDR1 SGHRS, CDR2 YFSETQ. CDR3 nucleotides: TGCGCCAGCAGCCCATCCGGGACCCAAAATTACTACACTGAAGCTTTCTTT. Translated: CASSPSGTQNYYTEAFF.

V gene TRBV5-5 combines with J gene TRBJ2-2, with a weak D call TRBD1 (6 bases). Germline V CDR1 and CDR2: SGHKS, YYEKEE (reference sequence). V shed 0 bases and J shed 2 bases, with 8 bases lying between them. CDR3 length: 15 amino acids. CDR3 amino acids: CASSLAQGNTGELFF. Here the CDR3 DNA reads TGTGCCAGCAGCTTGGCACAGGGAAACACCGGGGAGCTGTTTTTT.

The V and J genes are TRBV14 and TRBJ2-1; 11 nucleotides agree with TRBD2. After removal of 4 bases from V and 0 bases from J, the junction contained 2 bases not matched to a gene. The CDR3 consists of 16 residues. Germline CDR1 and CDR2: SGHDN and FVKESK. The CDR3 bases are TGTGCCAGCAGCCTTAGCGGGAGGGCCTCCTACAATGAGCAGTTCTTC. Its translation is CASSLSGRASYNEQFF.

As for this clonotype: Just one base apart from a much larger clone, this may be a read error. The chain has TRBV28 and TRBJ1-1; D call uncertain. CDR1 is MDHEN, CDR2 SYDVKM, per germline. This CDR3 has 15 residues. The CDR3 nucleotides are TGTGCCGGCAGCTTTGGGCCAGCAGGAAACACTGAAGCTTTCTTT. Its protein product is CAGSFGPAGNTEAFF. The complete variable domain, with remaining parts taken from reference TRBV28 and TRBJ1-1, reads DVKVTQSSRYLVKRTGEKVFLECVQDMDHENMFWYRQDPGLGLRLIYFSYDVKMKEKGDIPEGYSVSREKKERFSLILESASTNQTSMYLCAGSFGPAGNTEAFFGQGTRLTVV.

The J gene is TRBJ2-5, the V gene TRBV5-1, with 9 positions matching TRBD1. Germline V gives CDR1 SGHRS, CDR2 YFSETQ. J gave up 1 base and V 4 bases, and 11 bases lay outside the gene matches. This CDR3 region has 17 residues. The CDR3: CASSNPKTGGSQETQYF. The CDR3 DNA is TGCGCCAGCAGCAACCCTAAGACAGGGGGTTCCCAAGAGACCCAGTACTTC.

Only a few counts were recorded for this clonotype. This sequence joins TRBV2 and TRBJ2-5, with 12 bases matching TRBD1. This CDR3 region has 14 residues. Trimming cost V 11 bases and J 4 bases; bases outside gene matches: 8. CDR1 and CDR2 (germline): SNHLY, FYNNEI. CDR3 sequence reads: CAGDRGRVGETQYF. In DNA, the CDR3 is TGTGCCGGGGACAGGGGGCGCGTGGGAGAGACCCAGTACTTC.

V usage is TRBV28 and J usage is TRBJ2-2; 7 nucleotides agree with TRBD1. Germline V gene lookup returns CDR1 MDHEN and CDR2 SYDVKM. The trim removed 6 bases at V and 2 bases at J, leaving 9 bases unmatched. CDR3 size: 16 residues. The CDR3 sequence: CASSPPRDRNTGELFF. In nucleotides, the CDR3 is TGTGCCAGCAGCCCTCCCCGGGACAGAAACACCGGGGAGCTGTTTTTT.

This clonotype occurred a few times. CDR3 in amino acids: CASRYTGGWAFF. CDR3 coding DNA: TGTGCCAGCAGATACACAGGGGGCTGGGCTTTCTTT. The V call is TRBV6-1, the J call TRBJ1-1; 9 bases match TRBD1. Germline values: CDR1 MNHNS, CDR2 SASEGT. Germline trimming cut 6 bases from V and 11 bases from J; bases unmatched to any gene: 7. The CDR3 loop spans 12 amino acids.

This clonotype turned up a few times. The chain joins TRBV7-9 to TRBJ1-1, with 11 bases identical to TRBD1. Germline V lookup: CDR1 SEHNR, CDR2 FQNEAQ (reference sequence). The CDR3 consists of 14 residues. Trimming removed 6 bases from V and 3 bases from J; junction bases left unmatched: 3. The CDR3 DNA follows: TGTGCCAGCAGTCCGGGACAGGGGGACACTGAAGCTTTCTTT. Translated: CASSPGQGDTEAFF.

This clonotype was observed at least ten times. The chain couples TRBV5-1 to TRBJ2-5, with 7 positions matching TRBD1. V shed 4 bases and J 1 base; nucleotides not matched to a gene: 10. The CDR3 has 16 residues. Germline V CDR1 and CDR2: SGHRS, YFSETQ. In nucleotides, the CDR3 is TGCGCCAGCAGCCCTCAGGGGGTCGTTGGCCAAGAGACCCAGTACTTC. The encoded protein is CASSPQGVVGQETQYF.

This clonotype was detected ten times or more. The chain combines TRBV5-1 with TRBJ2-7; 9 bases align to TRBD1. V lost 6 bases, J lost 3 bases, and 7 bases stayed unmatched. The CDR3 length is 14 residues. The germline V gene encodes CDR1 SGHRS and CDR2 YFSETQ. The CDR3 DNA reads TGCGCCAGCAACAAGGGACAGGGAGACTACGAGCAGTACTTC. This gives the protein CASNKGQGDYEQYF.

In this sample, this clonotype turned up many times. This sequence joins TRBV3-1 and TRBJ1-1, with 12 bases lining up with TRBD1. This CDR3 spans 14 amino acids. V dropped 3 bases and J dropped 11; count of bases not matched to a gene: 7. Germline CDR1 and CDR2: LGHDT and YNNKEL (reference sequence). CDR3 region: CASSQGGQGARAFF. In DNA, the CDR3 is TGTGCCAGCAGCCAGGGGGGACAGGGGGCGCGTGCTTTCTTT.

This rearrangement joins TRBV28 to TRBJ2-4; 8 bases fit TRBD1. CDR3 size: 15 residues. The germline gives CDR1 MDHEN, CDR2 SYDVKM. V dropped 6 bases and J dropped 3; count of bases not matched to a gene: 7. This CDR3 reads CASSPQGVVKNIQYF. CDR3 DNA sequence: TGTGCCAGCAGCCCACAGGGGGTGGTCAAAAACATTCAGTACTTC.

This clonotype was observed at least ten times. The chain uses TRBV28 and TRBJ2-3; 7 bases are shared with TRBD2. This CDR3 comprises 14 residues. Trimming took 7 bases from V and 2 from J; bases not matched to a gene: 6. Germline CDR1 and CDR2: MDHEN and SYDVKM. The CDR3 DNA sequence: TGTGCCAGCAAGAGCGGGGTCTTCACAGATACGCAGTATTTT. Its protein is CASKSGVFTDTQYF.

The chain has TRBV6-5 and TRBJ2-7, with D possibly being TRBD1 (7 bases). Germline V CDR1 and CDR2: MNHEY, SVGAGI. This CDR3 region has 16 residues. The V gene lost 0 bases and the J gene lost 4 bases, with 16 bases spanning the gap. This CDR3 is CASSYSTAAGGYEQYV. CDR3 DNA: TGTGCCAGCAGTTACTCTACCGCGGCAGGGGGGTACGAGCAGTACGTC.

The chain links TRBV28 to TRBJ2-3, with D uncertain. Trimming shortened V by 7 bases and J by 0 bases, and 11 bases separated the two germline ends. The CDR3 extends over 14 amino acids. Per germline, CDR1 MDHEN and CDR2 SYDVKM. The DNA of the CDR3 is TGTGCCAGCACCACGCGTTGGAGCACAGATACGCAGTATTTT. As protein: CASTTRWSTDTQYF.